The 27 T cell receptor beta chains in this list originate from one sample, sequenced in a study of molecular identifiers for immune sequencing clone quantification. From the PCR reads, TCRdb called clonotypes with MiXCR, one entry per CDR3 protein. The table records about half a million distinct CDR3 sequences, about 25% of them present only once. Sequencing was carried out using naive CD8+ T cells from blood, with Jurkat cell RNA spiked in. As to subset: FACS-sorted CD8+CD4-CCR7+CD45RA+ naive T cells. These receptors were collected from a human donor in good health. Some libraries in this study had Jurkat cell RNA spiked in.

V usage is TRBV13 and J usage is TRBJ2-7; 9 nucleotides match TRBD2. In germline, CDR1 is PRHDT, CDR2 FYEKMQ (reference sequence). CDR3 length equals 13 residues. V shed 5 bases and J 6 bases; nucleotides not matched to a gene: 5. For the CDR3, the DNA is TGTGCCAGCAGCGGGCGGGAGGGTGGCGAGCAGTACTTC. It encodes CASSGREGGEQYF.

This clonotype was observed at least ten times. The chain links TRBV28 to TRBJ1-1; the D is unclear. The CDR3 is 14 residues long. Germline-derived CDR1 and CDR2 are MDHEN and SYDVKM. V dropped 4 bases and J dropped 3 bases, with 12 bases sitting between them. The CDR3 sequence is CASSSRMFDTEAFF. The DNA of the CDR3 is TGTGCCAGCAGTTCCCGGATGTTCGACACTGAAGCTTTCTTT.

This clonotype was counted at least ten times. The chain carries TRBV4-3 and TRBJ2-7; possibly TRBD1 for D (6 bases). Trimming left V 4 bases short and J 7 bases short, with 14 bases between. The germline V gene has CDR1 LGHNA and CDR2 YSLEER. This CDR3 contains 13 residues. CDR3 DNA: TGCGCCAGCAGCCCGACAAGGGACATGGAGCAGTACTTC. Translation: CASSPTRDMEQYF.

The rearrangement uses TRBV6-5 and TRBJ2-5; D may be TRBD1 (6 bases). CDR1 is MNHEY and CDR2 is SVGAGI in the germline V gene. CDR3 size: 13 residues. Trimming took 0 bases from V and 7 from J, leaving 9 bases between them. CDR3 nucleotides: TGTGCCAGCAGTTACTCGGGGGCGTGGACCCAGTACTTC. Translated, it gives CASSYSGAWTQYF.

This clonotype came up many times. The chain employs TRBV10-3 and TRBJ1-1; D is undetermined. CDR3 length: 16 residues. V lost 4 bases, J lost 0 bases, and 15 bases lay in between. The germline V gene has CDR1 ENHRY and CDR2 SYGVKD. DNA for the CDR3: TGTGCCATCAGTGGGACCCTTGCAGGTATGAACACTGAAGCTTTCTTT. Translating it yields CAISGTLAGMNTEAFF.

This clonotype turned up a few times. The V call is TRBV10-3, the J call TRBJ1-1; no definite D call. The CDR3 length is 15 residues. The V gene lost 2 bases and the J gene lost 1 base, with 11 bases spanning the gap. Germline-derived CDR1 and CDR2 are ENHRY and SYGVKD. The CDR3 sequence: CAISEAKYRNTEAFF. CDR3 nucleotide sequence: TGTGCCATCAGTGAGGCCAAGTACAGGAACACTGAAGCTTTCTTT.

This chain uses TRBV13 with TRBJ2-7; D not resolved. The V end lost 3 bases, the J end lost 2 bases, and 17 bases lay between the germline ends. This CDR3 has 16 residues. Looked up from germline, CDR1 is PRHDT and CDR2 is FYEKMQ (reference sequence). The CDR3 coding sequence is TGTGCCAGCAGCTTTAGTGGTGGCGAGGATGCCTACGAGCAGTACTTC. Encoded protein: CASSFSGGEDAYEQYF.

The gene calls are TRBV30 and TRBJ1-6; 7 positions match TRBD1. The J segment lost 15 bases and the V segment lost 3 bases, leaving 14 bases of the junction unmatched. The germline V gene encodes CDR1 GTSNPN and CDR2 SVGIG (reference sequence). This CDR3 has 14 amino acids. The CDR3 DNA reads as TGTGCCTGGAGAATCCCAGGGGGACCCTTCGGCCTCCACTTT. Translation: CAWRIPGGPFGLHF.

As concerns this clonotype: A read error may be the cause here, since a much bigger clone is one base away. In DNA, the CDR3 is TGTGCCAGCAGCCGTCTTGCGGTTAGCGGATTCAGCACAGATACGCAGTATTTT. This sequence encodes CASSRLAVSGFSTDTQYF. This chain connects TRBV5-3 to TRBJ2-3; tentatively, D is TRBD2 (6 bases). TRBV5-3 counts as an open reading frame of uncertain function. The CDR3 is 18 amino acids. V was cut by 8 bases and J by 0 bases, with 25 bases left in between.

This clonotype showed up just a few times. The V gene is TRBV9, the J gene TRBJ2-3; D remains unclear. CDR1 is SGDLS and CDR2 is YYNGEE in the germline V gene. The V end lost 0 bases, the J end lost 4 bases, and 12 bases lay between the germline ends. The CDR3 consists of 15 residues. DNA of the CDR3: TGTGCCAGCAGCGTAGACGGCAGGTTGGCAGATACGCAGTATTTT. Its translation is CASSVDGRLADTQYF. Complete variable domain (other parts from reference TRBV9 and TRBJ2-3): DSGVTQTPKHLITATGQRVTLRCSPRSGDLSVYWYQQSLDQGLQFLIQYYNGEERAKGNILERFSAQQFPDLHSELNLSSLELGDSALYFCASSVDGRLADTQYFGPGTRLTVL.

The CDR3 is CASSQGLRNEQFF. DNA for the CDR3: TGTGCCAGCAGCCAAGGACTGAGAAATGAGCAGTTCTTC. V is TRBV12-3 or TRBV12-4 and J is TRBJ2-1; possibly TRBD2 for D (5 bases). The CDR3 runs to 13 residues. The V and J ends lost 6 bases and 7 bases respectively, with 13 bases between them.

For this clonotype: The conserved closing phenylalanine or tryptophan is absent in this CDR3, likely reflecting a read error. The chain carries TRBV3-1 and TRBJ2-1; 16 bases match TRBD2. CDR1 and CDR2 (germline): LGHDT, YNNKEL (reference sequence). CDR3 length: 17 residues. J lost 9 bases, V lost 5 bases, and 10 bases had no gene match. In nucleotides, the CDR3 is TGTGCCAGCAGCGAGGGACTAGCGGGAGGGCCGTGGAGTGAGCAGTTCCTC. This sequence encodes CASSEGLAGGPWSEQFL.

This sequence joins TRBV27 and TRBJ2-3, with D possibly matching TRBD1 (6 bases). Germline loops: CDR1 MNHEY, CDR2 SMNVEV (reference sequence). Trimming pared 6 bases from V and 2 bases from J, leaving 12 bases between. The CDR3 has 14 residues. DNA of the CDR3: TGTGCCAGCAGCGATGGGACACACACAGATACGCAGTATTTT. This gives the protein CASSDGTHTDTQYF.

The chain has TRBV11-2 and TRBJ2-7; no clear D. CDR1 and CDR2 (germline): SGHAT, FQNNGV. The V end lost 5 bases, the J end lost 3 bases, and 17 bases lay between the germline ends. CDR3 length equals 15 residues. CDR3 sequence: CASSPSSGTHYEQYF. The CDR3, as DNA: TGTGCCAGCAGCCCATCAAGTGGCACCCACTACGAGCAGTACTTC. Combining the CDR3 with reference TRBV11-2 and TRBJ2-7 gives the whole variable domain EAGVAQSPRYKIIEKRQSVAFWCNPISGHATLYWYQQILGQGPKLLIQFQNNGVVDDSQLPKDRFSAERLKGVDSTLKIQPAKLEDSAVYLCASSPSSGTHYEQYFGPGTRLTVT.

This clonotype came up a few times. The chain joins TRBV27 to TRBJ2-7, with D maybe TRBD1 (6 bases). The CDR3 is 15 amino acids. V was pared by 5 bases and J by 4 bases, with 18 bases between. Germline V CDR1 and CDR2: MNHEY, SMNVEV (reference sequence). CDR3: CASSLGGTPPYEQYF. Written as DNA, the CDR3 is TGTGCCAGCAGTCTAGGGGGAACACCTCCATACGAGCAGTACTTC.

This clonotype has just a few counts. The chain combines TRBV4-2 with TRBJ2-3; TRBD2 matches 13 bases. Germline lookup yields CDR1 LGHNA and CDR2 YNFKEQ. J lost 2 bases, V lost 4 bases, and 9 bases had no gene match. This CDR3 spans 18 amino acids. The CDR3 here is CASSPNFGLAGDTDTQYF. CDR3 sequence (DNA): TGTGCCAGCAGCCCGAACTTCGGACTAGCGGGAGACACAGATACGCAGTATTTT.

CDR3: CASSTPGGGAYEQYF. CDR3 DNA: TGTGCCAGCAGTACCCCGGGAGGGGGGGCCTACGAGCAGTACTTC. The chain joins TRBV27 to TRBJ2-7; 8 bases are a match to TRBD2. This CDR3 has 15 residues. V was pared by 5 bases and J by 2 bases, with 8 bases of the junction left unmatched. Germline values: CDR1 MNHEY, CDR2 SMNVEV (reference sequence).

This clonotype showed up many times. CDR3 amino acids: CASSPFPTEGVFF. In DNA, the CDR3 is TGTGCCAGCAGCCCCTTTCCCACAGAGGGAGTGTTCTTC. The gene calls are TRBV11-2 and TRBJ2-1, with TRBD2 as a possible D gene (5 bases). Trimming left V 5 bases short and J 15 bases short, with 20 bases between. Germline V gene sequence: CDR1 SGHAT, CDR2 FQNNGV. The CDR3 sequence is 13 residues long. Full variable domain (outside the CDR3, taken from reference TRBV11-2 and TRBJ2-1): EAGVAQSPRYKIIEKRQSVAFWCNPISGHATLYWYQQILGQGPKLLIQFQNNGVVDDSQLPKDRFSAERLKGVDSTLKIQPAKLEDSAVYLCASSPFPTEGVFFGPGTRLTVL.

As regards this clonotype: A junction boundary mismatches the germline segment, possibly from a read error. This sequence joins TRBV5-1 and TRBJ2-5; maybe TRBD2 (5 bases). There are 15 residues in the CDR3. CDR1 is SGHRS, CDR2 YFSETQ, per germline. CDR3 sequence: CASSLRELGQEPQYF. The CDR3 DNA sequence: TGCGCCAGCAGCTTGCGGGAATTAGGCCAAGAGCCCCAGTACTTC.

V gene TRBV24-1 combines with J gene TRBJ2-5, with D possibly being TRBD2 (5 bases). Trimming pared 3 bases from V and 5 bases from J, leaving 9 bases between. Per the germline V gene, CDR1 is KGHDR and CDR2 is SFDVKD. This CDR3 has 13 amino acids. The CDR3 sequence is CATSDPGEETQYF. CDR3 coding DNA: TGTGCCACCAGTGATCCCGGGGAGGAGACCCAGTACTTC.

This clonotype was counted between two and nine times. The chain carries TRBV27 and TRBJ2-5; 15 bases match TRBD2. CDR3 size: 18 residues. J lost 5 bases, V lost 2 bases, and 9 bases had no gene match. Germline CDR1 and CDR2: MNHEY and SMNVEV (reference sequence). CDR3 in DNA: TGTGCCAGCAGTTTACTAGGACTAGCGGGAGGGCCTGAGGAGACCCAGTACTTC. It yields the protein CASSLLGLAGGPEETQYF.

The rearrangement links TRBV6-6 to TRBJ2-7; weak D call: TRBD2 (6 bases). CDR3 length: 14 residues. CDR1 is MNHNY and CDR2 is SVGAGI in the germline V gene (reference sequence). V was trimmed by 9 bases and J by 1 base, leaving 16 bases between them. The CDR3 DNA is TGTGCCAGTCGCGGGACTCCAAATTCCTACGAGCAGTACTTC. Translated, it gives CASRGTPNSYEQYF.

Many counts were recorded for this clonotype. The chain has TRBV7-9 and TRBJ1-3; D is uncertain. Trimming took off 4 bases at V and 0 bases at J, with 10 bases between the two ends. Germline CDR1 and CDR2: SEHNR and FQNEAQ (reference sequence). The CDR3 is made up of 15 amino acids. CDR3 sequence reads: CASSSPSGSGNTIYF. The CDR3 DNA is TGTGCCAGCAGCTCCCCGAGCGGCTCTGGAAACACCATATATTTT.

In the case of this clonotype: Given the absence of the conserved phenylalanine or tryptophan at the CDR3 end, a read error is likely. The gene calls are TRBV9 and TRBJ2-3, with TRBD2 matching over 10 bases. The CDR3 covers 16 residues. CDR1 and CDR2 from the germline V gene are SGDLS and YYNGEE. V shed 3 bases, J shed 6 bases, and the junction held 10 bases outside the gene matches. This CDR3 reads CASSAPSSGSSDTQYL. CDR3 DNA sequence: TGTGCCAGCAGCGCTCCGTCTAGCGGGAGTTCGGATACGCAGTATCTT.

This clonotype has only a few counts. The chain uses TRBV24-1 and TRBJ2-2; D is ambiguous. CDR3 length equals 15 residues. From germline, CDR1 is KGHDR and CDR2 SFDVKD. Trimming pared 9 bases from V and 3 bases from J, leaving 16 bases between. CDR3 DNA sequence: TGTGCCACCCCCTGGTTGTTAGCCGACACCGGGGAGCTGTTTTTT. Its translation: CATPWLLADTGELFF.

This clonotype was observed at least ten times. The chain recombines TRBV20-1 with TRBJ2-7; TRBD2 matches 8 bases. With 3 bases clipped from V and 0 bases from J, the junction kept 4 bases outside the gene matches. Germline CDR1 DFQATT, CDR2 SNEGSKA (reference sequence). The CDR3 totals 14 residues. CDR3 sequence: CSASLAGTSYEQYF. CDR3 coding DNA: TGCAGTGCTAGCTTAGCGGGAACCTCCTACGAGCAGTACTTC.

In this sample, this clonotype turned up many times. The chain has TRBV20-1 and TRBJ2-4, with TRBD1 identical over 7 bases. The junction had 9 bases not matched to a gene; V was cut back by 4 bases and J by 0 bases. Germline CDR1 reads DFQATT; CDR2 reads SNEGSKA (reference sequence). The length of the CDR3 is 16 residues. CDR3 nucleotides: TGCAGTGCTAACGACAGGGTCTCCCTAGCCAAAAACATTCAGTACTTC. Amino acid sequence: CSANDRVSLAKNIQYF.